These 8 T cell receptor beta chains share one sample of origin, sequenced in a study of Graves' ophthalmopathy and Graves' hyperthyroidism. Scientists amplified the TCR beta CDR3 regions from RNA transcripts. The first-round RT-PCR employed HTBI primers together with the Qiagen OneStep RT-PCR kit. A multiplex PCR was then performed as the second round. TCRdb re-called the multiplex PCR reads with MiXCR, one entry per CDR3 protein. The table shows around 40,000 distinct CDR3 sequences, with under 65% occurring only once. The specimen was peripheral blood. These TCRs come from an adult man with Graves' ophthalmopathy.

The chain has TRBV5-4 and TRBJ2-7; D gene unclear. This CDR3 has 16 amino acids. Germline values: CDR1 SGHNT, CDR2 YYREEE (reference sequence). Deletions cut 0 bases from V and 1 base from J, with 14 bases between. The CDR3 coding sequence is TGTGCCAGCAGCTTGGTGCTTCGCCAGGAGTCCTACGAGCAGTACTTC. Protein: CASSLVLRQESYEQYF.

The V gene is TRBV11-2, the J gene TRBJ2-1, with 9 bases that match TRBD2. Trimming at V came to 5 bases and at J to 10 bases, leaving 9 bases not matched to a gene. The CDR3 is 14 amino acids. The V gene's germline CDR1 is SGHAT and CDR2 FQNNGV. The CDR3 protein is CASSPGLAIGEQFF. The DNA for the CDR3 is TGTGCCAGCAGCCCGGGACTAGCCATAGGAGAGCAGTTCTTC.

The table lists this clonotype with many counts. This rearrangement joins TRBV7-8 to TRBJ2-7; tentative D call: TRBD1 (6 bases). The CDR3 runs to 16 residues. V lost 2 bases and J lost 5, with 19 bases in between. The germline V gene has CDR1 SGHVS and CDR2 FQNEAQ. The CDR3 DNA sequence: TGTGCCAGCAGCTTACAAAGCAGGGGTCTTTGGGACGAGCAGTACGTC. It encodes CASSLQSRGLWDEQYV.

This clonotype is medium-sized. This chain uses TRBV29-1 with TRBJ2-7; D uncertain. CDR3 length: 13 residues. Germline CDR1 SQVTM, CDR2 ANQGSEA. The ends were cut back, 5 bases at V and 2 bases at J, with 13 bases in the middle. The DNA of the CDR3 is TGCAGCGTTTGTGGGCCGAACGCCTACGAGCAGTACGTC. This sequence encodes CSVCGPNAYEQYV.

This clonotype turned up a few times. The CDR3 reads CASSLWTIKDQPQHF. The CDR3 region has the DNA TGTGCCAGCAGTTTATGGACTATAAAAGATCAGCCCCAGCATTTT. V and J are TRBV28 and TRBJ1-5; D is undetermined. The V and J ends lost 0 bases and 5 bases respectively, with 11 bases between them. This CDR3 is 15 amino acids long. Germline-derived CDR1 and CDR2 are MDHEN and SYDVKM.

By share of the sample, this clonotype is medium-sized (0.01 to 0.1%). The V call is TRBV15, the J call TRBJ2-7; D perhaps matches TRBD1 (5 bases). V dropped 0 bases and J dropped 5 bases, with 11 bases sitting between them. The CDR3 consists of 14 residues. The V gene's germline CDR1 is LNHNV and CDR2 YYDKDF (reference sequence). The CDR3 protein is CATSRDLQGDEQYV. CDR3 in DNA: TGTGCCACCAGCAGAGATCTTCAGGGTGACGAGCAGTACGTC.

CDR3 sequence (DNA): TGTGCCAGCAGCCACACGACAGAAGTTAGTCAGCCCCAGCATTTT. As protein: CASSHTTEVSQPQHF. V usage is TRBV7-2 and J usage is TRBJ1-5, with TRBD1 as a possible D gene (5 bases). CDR1 is SGHTA, CDR2 FQGNSA, per germline. The CDR3 runs 15 residues. V was pared by 5 bases and J by 6 bases, with 17 bases between.

The CDR3 region has the DNA TGCAGCCCCGGGACAGGGGTTTTTGGAAACACCATATATTTT. Protein: CSPGTGVFGNTIYF. The chain is built from TRBV29-1 and TRBJ1-3; 10 bases are shared with TRBD1. Germline V CDR1 and CDR2: SQVTM, ANQGSEA. V gave up 8 bases and J gave up 3 bases; unmatched junction bases: 7. This CDR3 is built from 14 residues.